Included here is one T cell receptor beta chain sequence, with context. Its antigen is unknown. This clone may be a read error of a much larger clone one base away. Previously, flow cytometry had revealed CD8+CD57+ cell expansion in the patients chosen for sequencing. Patients were treatment-naive when blood was sampled. This entry belongs to a study of CD8+CD57+ T cells in acquired aplastic anemia. Study-level background: An average of approximately 3.4 ug of DNA was obtained from sorted CD4+ and CD8+ cells.

CDR3 and TCR beta VDJ profiling relied on genomic DNA as the template. TCRdb ran MiXCR on the reads and lists one entry per CDR3 protein. Seen here are a few hundred thousand distinct CDR3 sequences, roughly 53% observed once, and the top ten hold 1% to 1.5%. Germline V gene lookup returns CDR1 MNHEY and CDR2 SMNVEV (reference sequence). V lost 4 bases, J lost 7 bases, and 20 bases lay in between. This CDR3 has 16 residues. Study-wide results and limits: Found in both controls and patients were approximately 29 CD8+ CDR3 sequences.

This rearrangement joins TRBV27 to TRBJ1-5, with D possibly being TRBD1 (5 bases). The sequence came from a human donor with aplastic anemia. Sequenced sample: sorted CD4+, CD8+, or CD8+CD57+ T cells (not recorded which) from PBMCs. In nucleotides, the CDR3 is TGTGCCAGCAGTTCATCACGGGGAGGGACGGGGCAGCCCCAGCATTTT. It is translated as CASSSSRGGTGQPQHF.